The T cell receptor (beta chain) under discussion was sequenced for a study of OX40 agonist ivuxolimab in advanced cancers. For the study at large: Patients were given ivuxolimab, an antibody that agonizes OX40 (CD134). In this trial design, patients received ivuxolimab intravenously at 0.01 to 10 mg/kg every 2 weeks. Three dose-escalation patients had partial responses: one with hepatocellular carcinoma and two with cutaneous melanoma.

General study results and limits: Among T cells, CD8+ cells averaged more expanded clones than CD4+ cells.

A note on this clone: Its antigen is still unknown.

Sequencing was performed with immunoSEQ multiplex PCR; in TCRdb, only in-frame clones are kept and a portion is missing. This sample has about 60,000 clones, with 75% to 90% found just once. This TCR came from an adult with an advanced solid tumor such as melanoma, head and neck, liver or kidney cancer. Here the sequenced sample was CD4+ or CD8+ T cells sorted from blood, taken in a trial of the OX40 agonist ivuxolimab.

CDR3 amino acids: CASSISGSTGAYEQYF. CDR3 nucleotides: TGTGCCAGTAGTATCTCGGGATCTACAGGGGCCTACGAGCAGTACTTC. J is TRBJ2-5 and V is TRBV19; 7 nucleotides agree with TRBD1. TRBJ2-7 matches the DNA end more closely, so the J call is doubtful. The CDR3 is made up of 16 amino acids. Germline-derived CDR1 and CDR2 are LNHDA and SQIVND (reference sequence).